These 14 T cell receptor beta chains were sequenced from one sample in a study of blood T cells in healthy people across ages. It was with a sample-barcoded 5' primer and a J-beta primer mix that a second PCR of about 7 to 12 cycles was run. MiXCR was run by TCRdb on the 5' RACE reads, yielding one entry per CDR3 protein. The sample includes some 1,000,000 distinct CDR3 sequences, approximately 25% seen only once; the top ten take approximately 0.79%. The data were also submitted as part of a second study, on T cells of mothers and their children.

What was sequenced was blood. Source of these receptors: a girl aged 2-15 years in good health.

This clonotype appeared a few times. This chain connects TRBV4-2 to TRBJ2-7, with 9 positions matching TRBD1. The V gene end was trimmed by 1 base and the J gene end by 5 bases; junction bases not matched to a gene: 6. The germline V gene encodes CDR1 LGHNA and CDR2 YNFKEQ. CDR3 size: 15 residues. As DNA, the CDR3 is TGTGCCAGCAGCCAAGGGGACAGGGTGAACCACGAGCAGTACTTC. This sequence encodes CASSQGDRVNHEQYF.

In nucleotides, the CDR3 is TGTGCCAGCTCACCACCGGGCTGGTCTGGGGCCAACGTCCTGACTTTC. Protein sequence: CASSPPGWSGANVLTF. This chain links TRBV18 with TRBJ2-6; D remains ambiguous. V lost 0 bases and J lost 1, with 7 bases in between. There are 16 residues in the CDR3. In germline, CDR1 is KGHSH, CDR2 LQKENI.

The genes are TRBV12-3 or TRBV12-4 and TRBJ2-5; 7 bases map to TRBD2. J gave up 5 bases and V 10 bases, and 13 bases lay outside the gene matches. This CDR3 region has 14 residues. DNA for the CDR3: TGTGCCACCACAAGGGCGGGAGTATTTGAGACCCAGTACTTC. Protein: CATTRAGVFETQYF.

This clonotype appeared a few times. The CDR3 nucleotides read TGTGCCAGCAGCTTAGCTACAGGGGAAGGTAATTCACCCCTCCACTTT. Translated: CASSLATGEGNSPLHF. V usage is TRBV11-2 and J usage is TRBJ1-6, with TRBD1 matching over 7 bases. V shed 1 base and J 6 bases; nucleotides not matched to a gene: 6. The germline V gene has CDR1 SGHAT and CDR2 FQNNGV. This CDR3 has 16 amino acids.

The J gene is TRBJ2-2, the V gene TRBV3-1, with 8 bases matching TRBD1. The CDR3 totals 16 residues. CDR1 and CDR2 from the germline V gene are LGHDT and YNNKEL (reference sequence). The J segment lost 5 bases and the V segment lost 1 base, leaving 6 bases of the junction unmatched. CDR3 sequence reads: CASSQGQGQGTGELFF. The CDR3, as DNA: TGTGCCAGCAGCCAAGGACAAGGACAGGGTACCGGGGAGCTGTTTTTT. The variable domain in full, with the rest retrieved from reference TRBV3-1 and TRBJ2-2, is DTAVSQTPKYLVTQMGNDKSIKCEQNLGHDTMYWYKQDSKKFLKIMFSYNNKELIINETVPNRFSPKSPDKAHLNLHINSLELGDSAVYFCASSQGQGQGTGELFFGEGSRLTVL.

The J gene is TRBJ1-2, the V gene TRBV5-1, with D uncertain. The CDR3 covers 13 residues. The germline V and J ends were trimmed by 0 bases and 8 bases, with 11 bases remaining between them. Germline CDR1 is SGHRS and CDR2 is YFSETQ. The CDR3 nucleotides are TGCGCCAGCAGCTTGGCTGAGGCGGAGGGCTACACCTTC. This sequence encodes CASSLAEAEGYTF.

The rearrangement joins TRBV4-1 to TRBJ1-1; no clear D. The V gene lost 3 bases and the J gene lost 12 bases, with 14 bases spanning the gap. This CDR3 comprises 12 residues. Germline V gene lookup returns CDR1 MGHRA and CDR2 YSYEKL. The CDR3 spells CASSHSDGRTFF. In nucleotides, the CDR3 is TGCGCCAGCAGCCATAGCGATGGGCGGACTTTCTTT.

The rearrangement joins TRBV4-1 to TRBJ1-4; D is unclear. Trimming pared 1 base from V and 8 bases from J, leaving 8 bases between. The length of the CDR3 is 13 residues. In germline, CDR1 is MGHRA, CDR2 YSYEKL. CDR3 DNA sequence: TGCGCCAGCAGCCAAGTAGGATTGGAAAAACTGTTTTTT. This sequence encodes CASSQVGLEKLFF.

This clonotype occurred a few times. J is TRBJ2-1 and V is TRBV6-5; 9 nucleotides align to TRBD1. The CDR3 loop spans 14 amino acids. Germline V gene lookup returns CDR1 MNHEY and CDR2 SVGAGI. J gave up 3 bases and V 6 bases, and 3 bases lay outside the gene matches. CDR3 DNA: TGTGCCAGCAGAGAGGGACAGGGCTACAATGAGCAGTTCTTC. This encodes CASREGQGYNEQFF.

This chain connects TRBV28 to TRBJ2-1; 9 bases line up with TRBD2. CDR1 and CDR2 from the germline V gene are MDHEN and SYDVKM. This CDR3 has 15 residues. The V segment lost 2 bases and the J segment 5 bases; nucleotides outside the gene matches: 4. The CDR3 DNA sequence: TGTGCCAGCAGTTTAATTAGCGGGAGTAACAATGAGCAGTTCTTC. It codes for CASSLISGSNNEQFF. The full variable domain, with the rest looked up from reference TRBV28 and TRBJ2-1, is DVKVTQSSRYLVKRTGEKVFLECVQDMDHENMFWYRQDPGLGLRLIYFSYDVKMKEKGDIPEGYSVSREKKERFSLILESASTNQTSMYLCASSLISGSNNEQFFGPGTRLTVL.

As for this clonotype: Its ends do not fully match the called genes, so a read error is possible. The chain recombines TRBV6-6 with TRBJ2-5; the D is unclear. CDR3 length: 15 residues. The germline CDR1 and CDR2 sequences are MNHNY and SVGAGI (reference sequence). The CDR3 loop reads CASSHTTTRWETQYF. The CDR3 coding sequence is TGCGCCAGCAGCCATACCACCACACGATGGGAGACCCAGTACTTC.

The chain combines TRBV29-1 with TRBJ1-1; no definite D call. V was pared by 7 bases and J by 0 bases, with 12 bases between. The CDR3 is 13 amino acids. Per germline, CDR1 SQVTM and CDR2 ANQGSEA. CDR3 sequence: CSELGPLNTEAFF. The CDR3 DNA reads TGCAGCGAACTCGGGCCCTTGAACACTGAAGCTTTCTTT.

A few counts support this clonotype. This chain joins TRBV29-1 and TRBJ1-2; D gene unclear. Germline assignment: CDR1 SQVTM and CDR2 ANQGSEA. The CDR3 is 14 amino acids. V lost 5 bases to trimming and J lost 0 bases, with 13 bases between them. The CDR3 DNA follows: TGCAGCGTTCGGAGGCCCTCAACTAACTATGGCTACACCTTC. It specifies CSVRRPSTNYGYTF.

This clonotype was counted a few times. The chain has TRBV14 and TRBJ2-5; unclear D gene. The germline V gene encodes CDR1 SGHDN and CDR2 FVKESK. The CDR3 is 11 amino acids. Trimming stripped 2 bases from V and 7 bases from J, with 5 bases between. CDR3: CASSQKGTQYF. DNA for the CDR3: TGTGCCAGCAGCCAAAAAGGGACCCAGTACTTC.